The 21 T cell receptor beta chains listed next were all sequenced from one sample in a study of shared clonotypes between healthy human individuals. Assay used: immunoSEQ multiplex PCR; TCRdb lists only in-frame clones, some missing. The sample includes about 680,000 clones, about 90% of them seen just once. Naive CD8 isolation took CD45RO-negative cells positively selected for CCR7 and excluded terminally differentiated effector memory CD45RA+ cells. Sequencing input: naive CD8+ T cells sorted from blood. These receptors were taken from a man aged 30 to 45 in good health.

The rearrangement links TRBV19 to TRBJ2-7, with 7 bases aligning to TRBD2. With V trimmed by 5 bases and J by 3 bases, 10 bases remained unmatched. Looked up from germline, CDR1 is LNHDA and CDR2 is SQIVND (reference sequence). The CDR3 is made up of 15 amino acids. CDR3 region: CASSLGLAAGYEQYF. The DNA of the CDR3 is TGTGCCAGTAGTCTAGGGCTAGCGGCGGGCTACGAGCAGTACTTC.

The J gene is TRBJ2-6, the V gene TRBV5-6; 7 positions match TRBD1. Germline V gene sequence: CDR1 SGHDT, CDR2 YYEEEE. The J segment lost 0 bases and the V segment lost 4 bases, leaving 4 bases of the junction unmatched. This CDR3 region has 16 residues. The DNA of the CDR3 is TGTGCCAGCAGCCCCAGGGGGAGCTCTGGGGCCAACGTCCTGACTTTC. Residues: CASSPRGSSGANVLTF.

The chain uses TRBV4-1 and TRBJ2-7, with D perhaps TRBD2 (6 bases). This CDR3 spans 16 amino acids. The germline CDR1 and CDR2 sequences are MGHRA and YSYEKL. V was cut by 2 bases and J by 3 bases, with 17 bases left in between. CDR3 nucleotide sequence: TGCGCCAGCAGCCAACAGGACACCGGAGGGTACTACGAGCAGTACTTC. It yields the protein CASSQQDTGGYYEQYF.

The gene calls are TRBV6-6 and TRBJ2-2; 7 bases are shared with TRBD1. CDR3 length equals 14 residues. V shed 4 bases, J shed 5 bases, and the junction held 4 bases outside the gene matches. Germline lookup yields CDR1 MNHNY and CDR2 SVGAGI (reference sequence). This CDR3 is CASSFLQGTGELFF. CDR3 nucleotides: TGTGCCAGCAGTTTCCTACAGGGGACCGGGGAGCTGTTTTTT.

This clone was seen a handful of times. The V call is TRBV9, the J call TRBJ2-1, with D uncertain. V gave up 3 bases and J gave up 5 bases, with 12 bases separating them. Germline lookup yields CDR1 SGDLS and CDR2 YYNGEE. The CDR3 runs to 14 residues. The DNA for the CDR3 is TGTGCCAGCAGCGACCAGACTGGTGACAATGAGCAGTTCTTC. It translates to CASSDQTGDNEQFF.

The V and J genes are TRBV30 and TRBJ2-3; tentatively, D is TRBD2 (5 bases). Trimming stripped 3 bases from V and 0 bases from J, with 13 bases between. This CDR3 has 15 amino acids. Germline V lookup: CDR1 GTSNPN, CDR2 SVGIG (reference sequence). In DNA form, the CDR3 reads TGTGCCTGGAGCTGGGTCGGGATAAGCACAGATACGCAGTATTTT. It is translated as CAWSWVGISTDTQYF.

V and J are TRBV2 and TRBJ2-7; TRBD1 matches 7 bases. The CDR3 extends over 15 amino acids. Germline CDR1 and CDR2: SNHLY and FYNNEI. With V trimmed by 5 bases and J by 0 bases, 7 bases remained unmatched. The chain's CDR3 is CASSLVRDSSYEQYF. In DNA form, the CDR3 reads TGTGCCAGCAGTTTAGTCCGGGACAGCTCCTACGAGCAGTACTTC.

The chain employs TRBV28 and TRBJ2-6, with 8 nucleotides matching TRBD2. This CDR3 is 18 amino acids long. Germline CDR1 reads MDHEN; CDR2 reads SYDVKM. V trimming: 3 bases; J trimming: 0 bases; junction bases outside the gene matches: 7. The CDR3 here is CASSLGLVLSSGANVLTF. In DNA form, the CDR3 reads TGTGCCAGCAGTTTGGGACTAGTTTTGAGCTCTGGGGCCAACGTCCTGACTTTC.

The chain uses TRBV6-6 and TRBJ2-7; TRBD2 agrees at 13 bases. Germline V lookup: CDR1 MNHNY, CDR2 SVGAGI (reference sequence). Losses at the gene ends were 0 bases for V and 6 bases for J; bases not matched to a gene: 5. The CDR3 has 16 amino acids. This CDR3 is CASSYSRLAGGGEQYF. CDR3 nucleotide sequence: TGTGCCAGCAGTTACTCCCGACTAGCGGGAGGCGGCGAGCAGTACTTC.

The gene calls are TRBV28 and TRBJ1-5; D is ambiguous. From germline, CDR1 is MDHEN and CDR2 SYDVKM. V lost 3 bases and J 5 bases, leaving 14 bases between the germline ends. This CDR3 has 15 amino acids. The CDR3 reads CASSFFSYVYQPQHF. The CDR3, as DNA: TGTGCCAGCAGTTTTTTCAGTTACGTCTATCAGCCCCAGCATTTT. The full variable domain, completed using reference TRBV28 and TRBJ1-5, is DVKVTQSSRYLVKRTGEKVFLECVQDMDHENMFWYRQDPGLGLRLIYFSYDVKMKEKGDIPEGYSVSREKKERFSLILESASTNQTSMYLCASSFFSYVYQPQHFGDGTRLSIL.

This chain links TRBV27 with TRBJ1-5; D remains ambiguous. Trimming removed 6 bases at V and 6 bases at J, with 9 bases between. The CDR3 sequence is 12 residues long. CDR1 and CDR2 from the germline V gene are MNHEY and SMNVEV (reference sequence). This CDR3 is CASSRRGQPQHF. The CDR3 nucleotides read TGTGCCAGCAGCCGCCGGGGTCAGCCCCAGCATTTT.

This rearrangement joins TRBV7-6 to TRBJ2-3, with D unresolved. CDR1 and CDR2 (germline): SGHVS, FNYEAQ. The CDR3 contains 13 residues. V was shortened by 5 bases and J by 6 bases, with 12 bases between the two germline ends. CDR3: CASSPPARDTQYF. Written as DNA, the CDR3 is TGTGCCAGCAGCCCCCCGGCGAGGGATACGCAGTATTTT.

The CDR3 region has the DNA TGTGCCAGCAGCGTAGAAGGACGCTCTGGAAACACCATATATTTT. This codes for CASSVEGRSGNTIYF. The V call is TRBV9, the J call TRBJ1-3; D is ambiguous. The V end was cut by 0 bases, the J end by 0 bases, with 7 bases between. The length of the CDR3 is 15 residues. Germline V gene data show CDR1 as SGDLS and CDR2 as YYNGEE.

The rearrangement links TRBV29-1 to TRBJ2-7; 7 positions agree with TRBD1. CDR1 and CDR2 from the germline V gene are SQVTM and ANQGSEA. This CDR3 is built from 15 residues. With 1 base clipped from V and 3 bases from J, the junction kept 9 bases outside the gene matches. CDR3 region: CSVEGFATGIYEQYF. The CDR3 DNA is TGCAGCGTTGAAGGTTTTGCGACAGGGATCTACGAGCAGTACTTC.

This chain connects TRBV7-9 to TRBJ2-7; no firm D call. CDR3 size: 12 residues. Germline CDR1 and CDR2: SEHNR and FQNEAQ (reference sequence). V lost 2 bases and J lost 6, with 8 bases in between. In nucleotides, the CDR3 is TGTGCCAGCAGCTTATCCGGTGCCGAGCAGTACTTC. Translating gives CASSLSGAEQYF.

The chain couples TRBV5-6 to TRBJ1-1; the D gene is possibly TRBD1 (5 bases). This CDR3 region has 13 residues. Trimming shortened V by 0 bases and J by 4 bases, and 7 bases separated the two germline ends. Germline CDR1 reads SGHDT; CDR2 reads YYEEEE. The CDR3 loop reads CASSLEGFTEAFF. CDR3 coding DNA: TGTGCCAGCAGCTTGGAGGGGTTCACTGAAGCTTTCTTT. Full variable domain (rest looked up from reference TRBV5-6 and TRBJ1-1): DAGVTQSPTHLIKTRGQQVTLRCSPKSGHDTVSWYQQALGQGPQFIFQYYEEEERQRGNFPDRFSGHQFPNYSSELNVNALLLGDSALYLCASSLEGFTEAFFGQGTRLTVV.

The chain is built from TRBV28 and TRBJ2-5, with D possibly being TRBD1 (6 bases). CDR3 size: 16 residues. Germline lookup yields CDR1 MDHEN and CDR2 SYDVKM. The V gene lost 1 base and the J gene lost 4 bases, with 16 bases spanning the gap. The CDR3 spells CASSLSRGRGPETQYF. The CDR3 DNA reads TGTGCCAGCAGTTTATCCCGTGGCAGGGGCCCAGAGACCCAGTACTTC.

J is TRBJ2-7 and V is TRBV27; TRBD1 matches 9 bases. Germline CDR1 reads MNHEY; CDR2 reads SMNVEV (reference sequence). CDR3 length: 14 amino acids. The V gene end was trimmed by 3 bases and the J gene end by 6 bases; junction bases not matched to a gene: 6. The CDR3 spells CASSLVQGAGEQYF. In nucleotides, the CDR3 is TGTGCCAGCAGTTTGGTACAGGGGGCCGGCGAGCAGTACTTC.

CDR3 amino acids: CASSNPTDRYEQYF. Here the CDR3 DNA reads TGTGCCAGCAGCAACCCGACGGACCGCTACGAGCAGTACTTC. The V gene is TRBV9, the J gene TRBJ2-7; D is unresolved. CDR3 length: 14 amino acids. V lost 4 bases and J 3 bases, leaving 14 bases between the germline ends. CDR1 and CDR2 (germline): SGDLS, YYNGEE.

This clone was found a few times. The chain links TRBV10-3 to TRBJ1-5; D may be TRBD1 (6 bases). Germline-derived CDR1 and CDR2 are ENHRY and SYGVKD. V dropped 5 bases and J dropped 5 bases, with 10 bases sitting between them. This CDR3 contains 13 residues. Here the CDR3 reads CAISTQGYQPQHF. In DNA form, the CDR3 reads TGTGCCATCAGTACCCAGGGGTATCAGCCCCAGCATTTT.

This chain joins TRBV28 and TRBJ2-7; D is unresolved. The CDR3 covers 13 residues. Germline V lookup: CDR1 MDHEN, CDR2 SYDVKM. V lost 3 bases and J 0 bases, leaving 6 bases between the germline ends. Written as DNA, the CDR3 is TGTGCCAGCAGTTTTGGGTTCTCCTACGAGCAGTACTTC. Amino acids: CASSFGFSYEQYF.